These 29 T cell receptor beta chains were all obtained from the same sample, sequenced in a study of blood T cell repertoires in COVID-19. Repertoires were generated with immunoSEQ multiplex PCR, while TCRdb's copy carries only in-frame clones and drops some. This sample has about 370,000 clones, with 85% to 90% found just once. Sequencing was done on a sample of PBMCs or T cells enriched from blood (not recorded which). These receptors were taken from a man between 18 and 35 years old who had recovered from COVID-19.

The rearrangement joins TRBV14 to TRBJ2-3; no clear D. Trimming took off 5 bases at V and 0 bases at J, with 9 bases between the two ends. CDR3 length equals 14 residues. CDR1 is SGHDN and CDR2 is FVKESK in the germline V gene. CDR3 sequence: CASSSWQSTDTQYF. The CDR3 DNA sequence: TGTGCCAGCAGCTCCTGGCAGAGCACAGATACGCAGTATTTT.

CDR3 sequence: CASSQGENTEAFF. Here the CDR3 DNA reads TGTGCCAGCAGCCAAGGGGAGAACACTGAAGCTTTCTTT. V usage is TRBV2 and J usage is TRBJ1-1, with a tentative D call TRBD1 (5 bases). Germline V lookup: CDR1 SNHLY, CDR2 FYNNEI. CDR3 size: 13 residues. V lost 6 bases, J lost 1 base, and 9 bases lay in between.

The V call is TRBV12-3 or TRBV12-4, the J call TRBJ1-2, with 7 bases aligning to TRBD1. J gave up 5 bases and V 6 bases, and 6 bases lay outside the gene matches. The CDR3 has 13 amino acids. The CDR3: CASSAGQRYGYTF. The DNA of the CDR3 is TGTGCCAGCAGCGCGGGACAGAGATATGGCTACACCTTC.

As DNA, the CDR3 is TGTGCCAGCTCACCTGGACAGGGTTCCTACGAGCAGTACTTC. The encoded protein is CASSPGQGSYEQYF. This sequence joins TRBV18 and TRBJ2-7, with TRBD1 matching over 8 bases. The CDR3 is 14 amino acids. Trimming took 3 bases from V and 1 from J; bases not matched to a gene: 2. Germline assignment: CDR1 KGHSH and CDR2 LQKENI.

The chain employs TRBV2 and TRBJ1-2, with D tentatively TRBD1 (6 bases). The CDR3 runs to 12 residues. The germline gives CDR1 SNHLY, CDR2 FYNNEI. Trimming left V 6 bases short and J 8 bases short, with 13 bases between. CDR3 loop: CASRTGRGGYTF. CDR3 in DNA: TGTGCCAGCAGAACAGGGAGAGGAGGCTACACCTTC.

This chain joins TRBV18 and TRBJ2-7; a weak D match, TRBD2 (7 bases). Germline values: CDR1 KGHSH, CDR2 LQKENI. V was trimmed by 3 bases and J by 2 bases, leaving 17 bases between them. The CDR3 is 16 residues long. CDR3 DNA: TGTGCCAGCTCACCCAGGTCAGGGGAGGGACCCTACGAGCAGTACTTC. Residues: CASSPRSGEGPYEQYF.

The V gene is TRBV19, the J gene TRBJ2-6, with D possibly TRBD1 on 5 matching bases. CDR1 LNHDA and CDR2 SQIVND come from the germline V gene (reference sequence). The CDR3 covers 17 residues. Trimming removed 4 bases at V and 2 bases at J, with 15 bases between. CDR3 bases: TGTGCCAGTAGTACGCACATACAGGTTGCTGGGGCCAACGTCCTGACTTTC. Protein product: CASSTHIQVAGANVLTF. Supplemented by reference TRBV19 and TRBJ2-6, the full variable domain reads DGGITQSPKYLFRKEGQNVTLSCEQNLNHDAMYWYRQDPGQGLRLIYYSQIVNDFQKGDIAEGYSVSREKKESFPLTVTSAQKNPTAFYLCASSTHIQVAGANVLTFGAGSRLTVL.

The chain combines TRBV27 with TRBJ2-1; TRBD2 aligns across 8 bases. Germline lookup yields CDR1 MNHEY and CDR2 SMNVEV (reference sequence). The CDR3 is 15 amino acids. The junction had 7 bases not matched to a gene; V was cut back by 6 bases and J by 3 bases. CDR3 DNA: TGTGCCAGCAGATCTCGGACTAGCCGCTACAATGAGCAGTTCTTC. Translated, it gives CASRSRTSRYNEQFF.

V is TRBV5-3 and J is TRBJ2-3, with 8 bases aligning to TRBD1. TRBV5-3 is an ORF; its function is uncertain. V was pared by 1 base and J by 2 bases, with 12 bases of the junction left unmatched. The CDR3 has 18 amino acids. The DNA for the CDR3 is TGTGCCAGAAGCTTGCGGTCTAACGAGCAGGGGGCCACAGATACGCAGTATTTT. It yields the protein CARSLRSNEQGATDTQYF.

The CDR3, as DNA: TGTGCCACCAGTGAGGCTTCCCAAGAGACCCAGTACTTC. Amino acids: CATSEASQETQYF. The chain carries TRBV24-1 and TRBJ2-5; D call uncertain. CDR3 length equals 13 residues. V shed 4 bases and J shed 1 base, with 6 bases lying between them. CDR1 is KGHDR, CDR2 SFDVKD, per germline.

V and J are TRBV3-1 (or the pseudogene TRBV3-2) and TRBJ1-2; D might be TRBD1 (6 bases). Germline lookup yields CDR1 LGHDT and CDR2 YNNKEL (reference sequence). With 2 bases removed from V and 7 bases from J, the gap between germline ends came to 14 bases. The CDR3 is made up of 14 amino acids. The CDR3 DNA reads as TGTGCCAGCAGCCAAACACAGGGACGGGGTGGCTACACCTTC. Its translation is CASSQTQGRGGYTF.

The CDR3, as DNA: TGTGCCAGCAGCCCGCGGGGCAGGGGGCGCAGTGATGAGCAGTTCTTC. It encodes CASSPRGRGRSDEQFF. This chain uses TRBV11-2 with TRBJ2-1; the match to TRBD1 covers 8 bases. Per the germline V gene, CDR1 is SGHAT and CDR2 is FQNNGV. With V trimmed by 5 bases and J by 8 bases, 14 bases remained unmatched. The CDR3 runs 16 residues.

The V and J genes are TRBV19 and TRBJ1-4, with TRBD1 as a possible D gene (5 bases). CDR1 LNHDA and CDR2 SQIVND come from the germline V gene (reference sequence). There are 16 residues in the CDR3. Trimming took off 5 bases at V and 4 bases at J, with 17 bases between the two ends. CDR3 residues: CASSARGGTGNEKLFF. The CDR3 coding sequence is TGTGCCAGTAGTGCAAGAGGAGGGACGGGTAATGAAAAACTGTTTTTT.

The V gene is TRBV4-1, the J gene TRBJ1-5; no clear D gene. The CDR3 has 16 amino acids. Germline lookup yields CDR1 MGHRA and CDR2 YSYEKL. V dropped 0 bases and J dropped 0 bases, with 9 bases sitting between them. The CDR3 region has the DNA TGCGCCAGCAGCCAAGAGTTCAGGTCTAGCAATCAGCCCCAGCATTTT. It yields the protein CASSQEFRSSNQPQHF.

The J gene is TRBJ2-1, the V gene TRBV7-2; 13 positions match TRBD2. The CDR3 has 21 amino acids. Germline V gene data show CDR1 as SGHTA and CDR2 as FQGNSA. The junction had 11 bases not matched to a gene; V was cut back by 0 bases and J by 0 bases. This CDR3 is CASSLAGGLAGDWGSYNEQFF. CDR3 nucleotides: TGTGCCAGCAGCTTAGCCGGTGGACTAGCGGGAGATTGGGGCTCCTACAATGAGCAGTTCTTC.

In DNA, the CDR3 is TGTGCCAGCAGCCAAATGTCGACAGCGAACACTGAAGCTTTCTTT. Its protein product is CASSQMSTANTEAFF. This chain joins TRBV3-1 (or the pseudogene TRBV3-2) and TRBJ1-1, with D possibly matching TRBD1 (5 bases). The germline gives CDR1 LGHDT, CDR2 YNNKEL (reference sequence). V shed 2 bases and J shed 1 base, with 11 bases lying between them. There are 15 residues in the CDR3.

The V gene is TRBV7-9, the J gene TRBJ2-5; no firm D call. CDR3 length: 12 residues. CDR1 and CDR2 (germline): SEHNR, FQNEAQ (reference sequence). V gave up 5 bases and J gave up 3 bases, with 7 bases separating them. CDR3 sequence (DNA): TGTGCCAGCAGCCTGGCGGAAGAGACCCAGTACTTC. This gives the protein CASSLAEETQYF.

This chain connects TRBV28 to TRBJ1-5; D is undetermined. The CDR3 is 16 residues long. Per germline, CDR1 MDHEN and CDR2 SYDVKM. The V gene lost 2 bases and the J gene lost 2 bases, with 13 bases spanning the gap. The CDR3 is CASSLTRPGGNQPQHF. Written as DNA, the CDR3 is TGTGCCAGCAGTTTAACACGGCCGGGAGGCAATCAGCCCCAGCATTTT. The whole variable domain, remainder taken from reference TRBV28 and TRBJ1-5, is DVKVTQSSRYLVKRTGEKVFLECVQDMDHENMFWYRQDPGLGLRLIYFSYDVKMKEKGDIPEGYSVSREKKERFSLILESASTNQTSMYLCASSLTRPGGNQPQHFGDGTRLSIL.

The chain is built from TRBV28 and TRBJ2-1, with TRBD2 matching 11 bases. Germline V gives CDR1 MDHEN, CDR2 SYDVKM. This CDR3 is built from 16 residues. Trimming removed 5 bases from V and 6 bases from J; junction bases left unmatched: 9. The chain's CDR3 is CASSPPSSGRTNEQFF. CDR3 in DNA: TGTGCCAGCAGTCCCCCATCTAGCGGGAGGACCAATGAGCAGTTCTTC.

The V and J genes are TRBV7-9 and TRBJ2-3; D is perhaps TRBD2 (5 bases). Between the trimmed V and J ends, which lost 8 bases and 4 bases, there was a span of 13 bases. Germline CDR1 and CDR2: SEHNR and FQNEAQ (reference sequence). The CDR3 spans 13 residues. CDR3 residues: CASLTGSADTQYF. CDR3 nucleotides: TGTGCCAGCTTGACGGGGTCGGCAGATACGCAGTATTTT.

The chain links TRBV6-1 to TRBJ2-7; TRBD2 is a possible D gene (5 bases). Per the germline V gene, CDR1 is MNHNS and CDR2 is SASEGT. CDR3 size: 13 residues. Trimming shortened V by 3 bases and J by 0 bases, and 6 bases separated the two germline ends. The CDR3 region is CASSDTSSYEQYF. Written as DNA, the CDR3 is TGTGCCAGCAGTGACACTAGCTCCTACGAGCAGTACTTC.

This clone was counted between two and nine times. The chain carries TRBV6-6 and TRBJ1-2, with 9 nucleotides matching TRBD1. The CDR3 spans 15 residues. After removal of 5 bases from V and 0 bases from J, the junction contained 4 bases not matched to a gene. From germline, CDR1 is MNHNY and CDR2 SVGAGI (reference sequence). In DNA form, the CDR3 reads TGTGCCAGCAGTACAGGGGGCTTAGCTAACTATGGCTACACCTTC. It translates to CASSTGGLANYGYTF.

The CDR3 DNA sequence: TGTGCCAGCAGCCAAGTAGAGTACACAGATACGCAGTATTTT. This translates into CASSQVEYTDTQYF. This sequence joins TRBV9 and TRBJ2-3; D is ambiguous. From germline, CDR1 is SGDLS and CDR2 YYNGEE. Trimming stripped 4 bases from V and 2 bases from J, with 11 bases between. The CDR3 covers 14 residues. Variable domain in full (rest from reference TRBV9 and TRBJ2-3): DSGVTQTPKHLITATGQRVTLRCSPRSGDLSVYWYQQSLDQGLQFLIQYYNGEERAKGNILERFSAQQFPDLHSELNLSSLELGDSALYFCASSQVEYTDTQYFGPGTRLTVL.

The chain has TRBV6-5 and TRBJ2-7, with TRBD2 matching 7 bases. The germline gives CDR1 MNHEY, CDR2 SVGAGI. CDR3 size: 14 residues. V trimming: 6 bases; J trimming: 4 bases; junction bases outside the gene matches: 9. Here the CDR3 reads CASRGGTATYEQYF. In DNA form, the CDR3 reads TGTGCCAGCAGGGGGGGGACTGCGACATACGAGCAGTACTTC.

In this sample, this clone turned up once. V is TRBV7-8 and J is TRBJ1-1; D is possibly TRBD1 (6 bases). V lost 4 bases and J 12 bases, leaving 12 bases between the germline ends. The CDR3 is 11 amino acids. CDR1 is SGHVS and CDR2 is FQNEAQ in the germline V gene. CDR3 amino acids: CASSSGVVTFF. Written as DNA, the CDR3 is TGTGCCAGCAGCTCAGGGGTTGTGACTTTCTTT.

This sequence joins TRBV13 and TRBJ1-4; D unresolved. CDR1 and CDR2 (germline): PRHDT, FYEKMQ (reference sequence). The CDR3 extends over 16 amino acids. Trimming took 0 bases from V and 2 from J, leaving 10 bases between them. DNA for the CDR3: TGTGCCAGCAGCTTAGGGGGCGGAGGGACTAATGAAAAACTGTTTTTT. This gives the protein CASSLGGGGTNEKLFF.

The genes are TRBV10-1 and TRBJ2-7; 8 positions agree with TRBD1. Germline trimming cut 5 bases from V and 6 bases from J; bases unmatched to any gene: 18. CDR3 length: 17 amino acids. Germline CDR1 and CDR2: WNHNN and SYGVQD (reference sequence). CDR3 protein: CASSLNDRGTLHCEQYF. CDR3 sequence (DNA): TGCGCCAGCAGTTTAAACGACAGGGGAACCTTACATTGCGAGCAGTACTTC.

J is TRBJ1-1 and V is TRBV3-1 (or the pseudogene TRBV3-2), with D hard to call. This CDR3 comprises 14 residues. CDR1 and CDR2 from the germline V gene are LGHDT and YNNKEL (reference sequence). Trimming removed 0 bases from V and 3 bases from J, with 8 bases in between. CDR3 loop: CASSQDLSDTEAFF. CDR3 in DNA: TGTGCCAGCAGCCAAGATCTTTCGGACACTGAAGCTTTCTTT.

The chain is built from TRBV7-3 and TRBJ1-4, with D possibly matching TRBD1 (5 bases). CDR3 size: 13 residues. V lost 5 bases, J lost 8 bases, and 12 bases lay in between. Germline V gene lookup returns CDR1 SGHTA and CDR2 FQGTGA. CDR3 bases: TGTGCCAGCAGCCAATCCCCAGGGGAAAAACTGTTTTTT. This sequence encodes CASSQSPGEKLFF.